This T cell receptor beta chain is from a study of regulatory T cells in long-lasting Graves disease. iRepertoire HTBI primers and Arm-PCR of CDR3 regions built TCR beta libraries. MiXCR, run by TCRdb on the multiplex PCR reads, gives a single entry per CDR3 protein. The data show more than 400,000 distinct CDR3 sequences, with over 15% seen just once and around 11% held by the top ten. Sample time point: newly diagnosed GD, antithyroid drugs for less than 3 months. PBMCs were the source of the RNA used for TCR sequencing. V shed 0 bases, J shed 5 bases, and the junction held 7 bases outside the gene matches. The CDR3 sequence is 15 residues long. Germline loops: CDR1 SGHDT, CDR2 YYEEEE. This clonotype was found many times. These sequences were also reported in another study, on T cells in Graves' hyperthyroidism and ophthalmopathy.

This material consisted of peripheral blood mononuclear cells (PBMCs), taken at new diagnosis, from a patient treated with antithyroid drugs. V gene TRBV5-6 combines with J gene TRBJ2-5; 7 nucleotides agree with TRBD1. The receptor comes from a woman in her twenties or thirties with Graves disease. The DNA of the CDR3 is TGTGCCAGCAGCTTGGACCCGACAGGGCCGGAGACCCAGTACTTC. It encodes CASSLDPTGPETQYF.